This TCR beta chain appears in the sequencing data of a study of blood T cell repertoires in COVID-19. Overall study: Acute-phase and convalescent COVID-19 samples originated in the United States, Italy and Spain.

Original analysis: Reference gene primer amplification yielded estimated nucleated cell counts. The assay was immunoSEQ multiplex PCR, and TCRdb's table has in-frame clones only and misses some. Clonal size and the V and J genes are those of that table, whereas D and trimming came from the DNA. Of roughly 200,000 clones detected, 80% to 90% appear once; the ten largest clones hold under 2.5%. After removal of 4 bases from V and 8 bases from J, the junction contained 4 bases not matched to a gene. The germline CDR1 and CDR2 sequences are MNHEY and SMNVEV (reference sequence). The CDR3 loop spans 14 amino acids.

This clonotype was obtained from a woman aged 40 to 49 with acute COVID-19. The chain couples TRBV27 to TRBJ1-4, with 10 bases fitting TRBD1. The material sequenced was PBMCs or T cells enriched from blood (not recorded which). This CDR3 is CASSSPGQGEKLFF. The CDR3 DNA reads TGTGCCAGCAGTTCTCCGGGACAGGGGGAAAAACTGTTTTTT.